This T cell receptor beta chain was documented in a study of T cell responses to AZD1222 COVID-19 vaccine. Study-level findings and limits: Reportedly, nearly half of unique spike TCRs recognized epitopes outside B.1.351/B.1.1.7 mutations. There were mostly white British donors and more females than males, and clonal diversity was possibly underestimated. Only five to seven individuals given AZD1222 were seropositive at baseline.

This clone has more than one count but fewer than ten. Its specificity is unknown. Second-dose schedules of about 4 or about 12 weeks were combined. TCRdb's table, derived via immunoSEQ multiplex PCR, lists solely in-frame clones and lacks some. The sample consists of 110,000 or so clones, around 84% of them appearing once. The CDR3 has 16 amino acids. Germline V gene lookup returns CDR1 MGHRA and CDR2 YSYEKL. Trimming took off 1 base at V and 3 bases at J, with 13 bases between the two ends. The J gene is TRBJ1-5, the V gene TRBV4-1, with D possibly matching TRBD1 (6 bases). The TCR sequence derives from an adult who received the AZD1222 COVID-19 vaccine. This specimen was peripheral blood, taken 28 days after the second AZD1222 dose. CDR3 sequence (DNA): TGCGCCAGCAGCCAAGCAGGGGTTGGTAACAATCAGCCCCAGCATTTT. It yields the protein CASSQAGVGNNQPQHF.